This passage covers 5 T cell receptor beta chains from one sample sequenced in a study of blood T cell repertoires in COVID-19 (dated by TCRdb to 2020 to 2022). Libraries were made using the immunoSEQ multiplex PCR assay. TCRdb provides this immuneACCESS table in a form limited to in-frame rearrangements. Some clones are lacking; in checked studies, under half of them reflect an unresolved V gene, and why the rest are absent is not known. A total of 310,000 or so clones appear in this sample, roughly 87% of them only once. The ten largest account for approximately 9% of the sample. The sequenced material came from PBMCs or T cells enriched from blood (not recorded which). Receptors originate from a woman under 30 who had recovered from COVID-19.

This clone appeared a single time. The V gene is TRBV12-3 or TRBV12-4, the J gene TRBJ1-1, with D perhaps matching TRBD1 (6 bases). V dropped 7 bases and J dropped 11 bases, with 17 bases sitting between them. CDR3 size: 12 residues. The CDR3 protein is CASKGDTSWAFF. For the CDR3, the DNA is TGTGCCAGCAAGGGGGACACTTCTTGGGCTTTCTTT.

The rearrangement joins TRBV2 to TRBJ2-1, with D uncertain. The CDR3 is 13 amino acids. Germline CDR1 and CDR2: SNHLY and FYNNEI. The ends were cut back, 7 bases at V and 4 bases at J, with 11 bases in the middle. CDR3 region: CASTPGPYNEQFF. Written as DNA, the CDR3 is TGTGCCAGCACACCGGGTCCTTACAATGAGCAGTTCTTC.

V is TRBV27 and J is TRBJ2-2; TRBD1 aligns across 10 bases. The CDR3 contains 15 residues. CDR1 and CDR2 (germline): MNHEY, SMNVEV (reference sequence). Trimming removed 8 bases from V and 4 bases from J; junction bases left unmatched: 7. CDR3 amino acids: CASLKWDRGTGELFF. The DNA of the CDR3 is TGTGCCAGCCTTAAATGGGACAGGGGCACCGGGGAGCTGTTTTTT.

The chain has TRBV11-2 and TRBJ1-2, with 7 bases matching TRBD1. The junction had 18 bases not matched to a gene; V was cut back by 7 bases and J by 1 base. This CDR3 region has 18 residues. Germline lookup yields CDR1 SGHAT and CDR2 FQNNGV. CDR3 bases: TGTGCCAGCACCCGAGGGGGCCGGGCCCACCCTATTAACTATGGCTACACCTTC. Amino acids: CASTRGGRAHPINYGYTF.

The chain recombines TRBV5-6 with TRBJ2-7; a weak D match, TRBD2 (5 bases). The germline CDR1 and CDR2 sequences are SGHDT and YYEEEE. The CDR3 consists of 15 residues. V lost 2 bases, J lost 2 bases, and 14 bases lay in between. The chain's CDR3 is CASSLSGNTAYEQYF. CDR3 nucleotides: TGTGCCAGCAGCTTAAGCGGAAACACAGCCTACGAGCAGTACTTC.